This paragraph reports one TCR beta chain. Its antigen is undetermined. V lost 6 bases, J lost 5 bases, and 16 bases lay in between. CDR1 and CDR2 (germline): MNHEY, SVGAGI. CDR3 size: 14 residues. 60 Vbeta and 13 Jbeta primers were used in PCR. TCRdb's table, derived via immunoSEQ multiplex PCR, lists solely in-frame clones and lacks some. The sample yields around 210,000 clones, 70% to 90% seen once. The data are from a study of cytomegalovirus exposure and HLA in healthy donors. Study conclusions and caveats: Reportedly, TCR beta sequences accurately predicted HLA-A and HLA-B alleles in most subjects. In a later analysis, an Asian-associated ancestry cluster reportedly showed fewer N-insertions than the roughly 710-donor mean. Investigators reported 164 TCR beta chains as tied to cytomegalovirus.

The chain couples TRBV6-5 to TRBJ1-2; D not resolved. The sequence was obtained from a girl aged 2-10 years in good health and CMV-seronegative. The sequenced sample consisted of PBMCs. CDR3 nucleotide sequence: TGTGCCAGCAGACCCAGAGGCGGCGGGTATGGCTACACCTTC. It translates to CASRPRGGGYGYTF.